This T cell receptor (beta chain) was found in a study of control samples from healthy donors and cancer patients. TCRdb's copy holds only in-frame clones and misses some; the assay was immunoSEQ multiplex PCR. The sample lists roughly 150,000 clones; approximately 86% were seen once. This sequence was found in a man between 18 and 35 years old in good health. Input material: blood.

The CDR3 DNA is TGCAGCGGTGCGGGGGGGAACAATGAGCAGTTCTTC. It codes for CSGAGGNNEQFF. This rearrangement joins TRBV29-1 to TRBJ2-1; TRBD2 matches 9 bases. V lost 7 bases to trimming and J lost 5 bases; unmatched junction nucleotides: 3. The CDR3 totals 12 residues. In germline, CDR1 is SQVTM, CDR2 ANQGSEA.